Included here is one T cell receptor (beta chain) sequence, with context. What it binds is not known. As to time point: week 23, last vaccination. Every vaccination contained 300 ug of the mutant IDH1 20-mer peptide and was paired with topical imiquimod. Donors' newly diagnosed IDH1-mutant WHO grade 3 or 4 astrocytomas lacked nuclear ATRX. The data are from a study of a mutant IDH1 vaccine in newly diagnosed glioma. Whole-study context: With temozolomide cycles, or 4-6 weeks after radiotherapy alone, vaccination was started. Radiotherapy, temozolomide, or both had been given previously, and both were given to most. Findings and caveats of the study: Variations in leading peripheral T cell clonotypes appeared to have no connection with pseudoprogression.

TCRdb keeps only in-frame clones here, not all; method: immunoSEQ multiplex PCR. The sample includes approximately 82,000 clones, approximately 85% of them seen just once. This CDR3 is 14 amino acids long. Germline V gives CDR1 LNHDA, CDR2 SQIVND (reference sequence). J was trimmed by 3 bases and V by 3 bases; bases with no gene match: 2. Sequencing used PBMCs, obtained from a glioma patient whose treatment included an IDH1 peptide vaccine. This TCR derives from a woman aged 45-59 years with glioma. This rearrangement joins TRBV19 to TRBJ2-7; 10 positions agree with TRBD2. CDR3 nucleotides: TGTGCCAGTAGTATGGCTAGCGGGAGCTACGAGCAGTACTTC. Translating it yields CASSMASGSYEQYF.